Sequencing of this T cell receptor (beta chain) was carried out in a study of blood T cells in healthy people across ages. In the case of this clonotype: The antigen remains undetermined.

Findings of the study overall: Correlation between TCR beta diversity and naive T cell percentage was strong.

Donation came from healthy Caucasian individuals in Russia who were aged roughly 6 to 95. It was approximately 9 milliliters of peripheral blood that were drawn from each donor. Through a sample-barcoded 5' primer and a J-beta primer mix, a second PCR was run for roughly 7 to 12 cycles. Sequencing recovered at least 2.5 million CDR3-containing paired-end reads from each sample. From the 5' RACE reads, TCRdb called clonotypes with MiXCR, one entry per CDR3 protein. The sample lists roughly 680,000 distinct CDR3 sequences, approximately 49% occurring once. The specimen sequenced was blood. This TCR came from a woman aged 55-70 years in good health.

The CDR3 nucleotides are TGTGCTAGTGGTTTTAAGACTAGAGTCGGCACAGATACGCAGTATTTT. The encoded protein is CASGFKTRVGTDTQYF. V usage is TRBV12-5 and J usage is TRBJ2-3; tentatively, D is TRBD2 (6 bases). CDR1 LGHNT and CDR2 FRNRAP come from the germline V gene. CDR3 length equals 16 residues. V shed 3 bases and J shed 1 base, with 14 bases lying between them.